This is a list of T cell receptor beta chains from one sample in a study of CD8 T cells in seronegative destructive rheumatoid arthritis. Assay used: immunoSEQ multiplex PCR; TCRdb lists only in-frame clones, some missing. Of about 13,000 clones in the sample, under 85% were seen once. Sequencing input: CD8+ T cells from blood. These receptor sequences come from a woman in her thirties or forties with seronegative destructive rheumatoid arthritis. Each CDR3 is given with its conserved first and last residue. A D gene is named only where the DNA matches it firmly. Part of the rows lack a size; the others show once, few, many or a class for expanded clones.

TRBD1	TRBV29-1	.	TRBJ2-1	CSVEDRGQGVWFF	TGCAGCGTTGAAGATAGGGGACAGGGTGTTTGGTTCTTC
.	TRBV13	few	TRBJ1-2	CASSLTGDGYTF	TGTGCCAGCAGCTTAACCGGGGATGGCTACACCTTC
.	TRBV10-3	.	TRBJ1-1	CAISSTGSTEAFF	TGTGCCATCAGTAGCACAGGGAGCACTGAAGCTTTCTTT
.	TRBV4-1	.	TRBJ1-3	CASSQVSGATTGNTIYF	TGCGCCAGCAGCCAAGTTTCAGGGGCGACTACCGGAAACACCATATATTTT
TRBD1	TRBV4-1	.	TRBJ1-1	CASSLPGGATEAFF	TGCGCCAGCAGCCTTCCAGGGGGCGCGACTGAAGCTTTCTTT
TRBD1	TRBV27	once	TRBJ1-1	CASSPGQGNTEAFF	TGTGCCAGCAGTCCCGGACAGGGGAACACTGAAGCTTTCTTT
.	TRBV9	.	TRBJ2-2	CASSGQGSYTGELFF	TGTGCCAGCAGCGGACAAGGCTCCTACACCGGGGAGCTGTTTTTT
TRBD2	TRBV6-4	.	TRBJ2-1	CASSHRGGGSYNEQFF	TGTGCCAGCAGTCACCGGGGCGGGGGCTCCTACAATGAGCAGTTCTTC
.	TRBV21-1	.	TRBJ2-3	CARSARGSTDTQYF	TGTGCCAGGAGCGCCAGGGGTAGCACAGATACGCAGTATTTT
.	TRBV28	few	TRBJ2-3	CAGSGISTDTQYF	TGTGCCGGCTCCGGGATTAGCACAGATACGCAGTATTTT
.	TRBV14	.	TRBJ2-3	CASSQLGGGRPDTQYF	TGTGCCAGCAGCCAATTGGGGGGGGGCCGGCCAGATACGCAGTATTTT
.	TRBV7-9	.	TRBJ2-1	CASSLNRYGYNEQFF	TGTGCCAGCAGCTTAAATCGATACGGTTACAATGAGCAGTTCTTC
TRBD2	TRBV27	.	TRBJ2-3	CASGSWGGTDTQYF	TGTGCCAGCGGTTCTTGGGGGGGAACAGATACGCAGTATTTT
TRBD2	TRBV7-3	.	TRBJ2-1	CASSPGLTSSYNEQFF	TGTGCCAGCAGCCCGGGACTAACGAGCTCCTACAATGAGCAGTTCTTC
.	TRBV27	.	TRBJ1-2	CASSLRQDVGDGYTF	TGTGCCAGCAGTTTACGACAGGACGTCGGCGATGGCTACACCTTC
.	TRBV6-1	.	TRBJ1-2	CASRQGYYGYTF	TGTGCCAGCAGGCAGGGGTACTATGGCTACACCTTC
TRBD2	TRBV28	.	TRBJ2-1	CASSFGGGSYNEQFF	TGTGCCAGCAGTTTCGGCGGGGGTTCCTACAATGAGCAGTTCTTC
.	TRBV4-2	once	TRBJ1-1	CASSRLGGNTEAFF	TGTGCCAGCAGCCGACTGGGGGGGAACACTGAAGCTTTCTTT
.	TRBV10-3	.	TRBJ1-2	CAITQDSNYGYTF	TGTGCCATCACCCAGGACAGCAACTATGGCTACACCTTC
TRBD2	TRBV30	once	TRBJ2-1	CASTSGHGVNEQFF	TGTGCCTCTACTAGCGGACATGGAGTTAATGAGCAGTTCTTC
.	TRBV14	.	TRBJ1-4	CARTEGEKLFF	TGTGCCAGAACGGAGGGGGAAAAACTGTTTTTT
TRBD2	TRBV7-6	.	TRBJ2-1	CASSPSGGLGSYEQFF	TGTGCCAGCAGCCCGAGTGGGGGACTAGGGTCGTATGAGCAGTTCTTC
TRBD1	TRBV15	few	TRBJ1-5	CATSRGDRDYSNQPQHF	TGTGCCACCAGCAGAGGGGACAGGGATTATAGCAATCAGCCCCAGCATTTT
TRBD1	TRBV5-1	.	TRBJ2-3	CASSLGGQRRDTQYF	TGCGCCAGCAGCTTGGGGGGACAGAGGAGAGATACGCAGTATTTT
TRBD2	TRBV6-5	.	TRBJ2-5	CASSYSRTSRETQYF	TGTGCCAGCAGTTACTCGAGGACTAGCCGAGAGACCCAGTACTTC
.	TRBV15	.	TRBJ2-1	CATSRDLNDNEQFF	TGTGCCACCAGCAGAGATCTTAATGACAATGAGCAGTTCTTC
.	TRBV5-1	.	TRBJ2-3	CASSPNTDTQYF	TGCGCCAGCAGCCCAAACACAGATACGCAGTATTTT
.	TRBV4-2	.	TRBJ1-1	CASSAGNTEAFF	TGTGCCAGCTCCGCAGGGAACACTGAAGCTTTCTTT
TRBD2	TRBV28	.	TRBJ2-5	CASRLAGDQETQYF	TGTGCCAGCAGACTAGCGGGGGATCAAGAGACCCAGTACTTC
.	TRBV9	.	TRBJ2-2	CASSPGAGELFF	TGTGCCAGCAGCCCGGGAGCCGGGGAGCTGTTTTTT
TRBD2	TRBV29-1	.	TRBJ2-1	CSVEGLAGHDEQFF	TGCAGCGTTGAAGGTCTAGCGGGGCACGATGAGCAGTTCTTC
.	TRBV28	.	TRBJ2-3	CASSFNRGYTDTQYF	TGTGCCAGCAGTTTTAACCGGGGTTACACAGATACGCAGTATTTT
TRBD2	TRBV11-2	.	TRBJ2-2	CASSSRTSGGVGELFF	TGTGCCAGCAGCTCCCGGACTAGCGGGGGTGTCGGGGAGCTGTTTTTT
.	TRBV5-4	.	TRBJ2-1	CASNEVNTNEQFF	TGTGCCAGCAACGAGGTCAACACCAATGAGCAGTTCTTC
.	TRBV6-1	.	TRBJ1-2	CASSDIWSAGNYGYTF	TGTGCCAGCAGTGATATCTGGTCGGCAGGGAACTATGGCTACACCTTC
TRBD2	TRBV4-1	few	TRBJ2-1	CASSQELAGGYEQFF	TGCGCCAGCAGCCAAGAACTAGCGGGGGGGTATGAGCAGTTCTTC
.	TRBV19	few	TRBJ2-1	CASSLIEDEQFF	TGTGCCAGTAGTCTGATAGAGGATGAGCAGTTCTTC
.	TRBV6-1	.	TRBJ1-6	CASRSGLSPNSPLHF	TGTGCCAGTAGGAGCGGGTTGAGCCCCAATTCACCCCTCCACTTT
.	TRBV7-3	.	TRBJ2-1	CASSPVPGGHTEQFF	TGTGCCAGCAGCCCCGTACCCGGGGGGCATACTGAGCAGTTCTTC
TRBD2	TRBV5-4	.	TRBJ2-7	CASSRGTSPEDYEQYF	TGTGCCAGCAGCCGGGGGACTAGCCCCGAGGACTACGAGCAGTACTTC
.	TRBV5-4	.	TRBJ1-2	CASSFSVTPNYGYTF	TGTGCCAGCAGCTTTTCGGTTACGCCCAACTATGGCTACACCTTC